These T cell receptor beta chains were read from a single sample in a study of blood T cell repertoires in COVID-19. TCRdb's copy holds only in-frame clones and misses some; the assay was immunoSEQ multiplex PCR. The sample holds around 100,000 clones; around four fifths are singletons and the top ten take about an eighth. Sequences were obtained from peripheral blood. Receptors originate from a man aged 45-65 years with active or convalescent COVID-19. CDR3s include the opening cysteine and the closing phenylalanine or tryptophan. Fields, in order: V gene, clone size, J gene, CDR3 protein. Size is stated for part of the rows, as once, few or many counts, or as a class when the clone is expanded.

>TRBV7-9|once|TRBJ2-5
CASSLIAVAETQYF
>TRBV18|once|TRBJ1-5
CASSPSGGAEPQHF
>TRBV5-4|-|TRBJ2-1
CASSRYTSGRRDEQFF
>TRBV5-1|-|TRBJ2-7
CASSSRGGAYEQYF
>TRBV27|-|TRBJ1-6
CASSLTLSSYNSPLHF
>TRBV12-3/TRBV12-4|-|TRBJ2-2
CASSSYTGELFF
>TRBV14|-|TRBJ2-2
CASSHASGREFAGELFF
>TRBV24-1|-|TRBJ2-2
CATSDPNAYRGTGELFF
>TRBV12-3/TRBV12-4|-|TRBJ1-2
CASYQVLYGYTF
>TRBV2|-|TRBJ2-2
CASGGGLNTGELFF
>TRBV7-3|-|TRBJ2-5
CASSLSRGETQYF
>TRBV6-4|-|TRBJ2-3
CASSPRTSGGADTQYF
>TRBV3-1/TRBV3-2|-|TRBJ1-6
CASSPYSGTGFSPLHF
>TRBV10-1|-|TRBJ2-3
CASSESREFTDTQYF
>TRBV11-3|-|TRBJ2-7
CASTPTGTASYEQYF
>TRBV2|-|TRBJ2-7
CASKSTEIYEQYF
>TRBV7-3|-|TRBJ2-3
CASSLSGQGLEDTQYF
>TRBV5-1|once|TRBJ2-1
CASSGTDVINEQFF
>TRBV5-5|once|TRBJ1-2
CASSLEVPGGVGGYTF
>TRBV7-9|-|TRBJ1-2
CASSSETGPSRGYTF
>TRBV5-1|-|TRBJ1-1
CASRQGGMNTEAFF
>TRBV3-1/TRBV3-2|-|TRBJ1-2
CASSLREGGYTF
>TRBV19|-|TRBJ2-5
CASTPDREETQYF
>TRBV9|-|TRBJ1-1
CASSEQNTEAFF
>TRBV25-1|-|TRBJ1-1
CASSEGFGTGGRTEAFF
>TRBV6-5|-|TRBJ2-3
CASRVPGGTDTQYF
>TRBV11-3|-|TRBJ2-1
CASSLFGGNEQFF
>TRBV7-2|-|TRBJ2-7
CASSLVDILYEQYF
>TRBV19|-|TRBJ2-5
CASSIDLETQYF
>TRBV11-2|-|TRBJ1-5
CASSSQVRQPQHF
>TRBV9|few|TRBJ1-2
CASATDGLYGYTF
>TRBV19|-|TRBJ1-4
CASKKTGQGREKLFF
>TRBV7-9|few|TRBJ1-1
CASSRIQGRQAEAFF
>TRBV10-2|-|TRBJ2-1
CASSLRGRLGNEQFF
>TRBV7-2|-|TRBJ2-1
CASKLLGDEQFF
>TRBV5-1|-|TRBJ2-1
CASSLVLADSYNEQFF
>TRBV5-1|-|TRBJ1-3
CASSPTGGNGNTIYF
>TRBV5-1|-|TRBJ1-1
CASSLLSTGRNTEAFF
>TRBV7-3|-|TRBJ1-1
CASSLRAAATEAFF
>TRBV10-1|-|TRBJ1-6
CASSESGGASSPLHF
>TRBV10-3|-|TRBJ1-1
CAIMGQGNTEAFF
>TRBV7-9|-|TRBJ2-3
CASSLVEGGITDTQYF
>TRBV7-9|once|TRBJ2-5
CASSLDQGETQYF
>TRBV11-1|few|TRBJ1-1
CASSFRQGGAFF
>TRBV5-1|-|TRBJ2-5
CASSLGASGRARGETQYF
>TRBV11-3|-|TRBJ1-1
CASSLGTGGNTEAFF